These 5 T cell receptor beta chains share one sample of origin, sequenced in a study of liver allograft versus peripheral blood T cells (dated by TCRdb to the early 2020s). General notes on the study: T cell receptor repertoires present within transplanted livers were compared with repertoires in the peripheral blood of liver transplant recipients.

For sequencing, an Illumina MiSeq was employed. TCRdb reprocessing: public reads trimmed at Q25 with fastp, clones called with MiXCR, in-frame beta chains kept. When rows share a CDR3 protein, they turn into one entry using the most common DNA and genes. Here the sample has around 9,000 distinct CDR3 sequences; about 19% occur a single time. The ten top clones hold about 25% of the sample. These receptors all stem from a human patient who had a liver transplant. Following transplantation, part of the T cell population may be supplied by the graft donor rather than the patient.

The chain uses TRBV27 and TRBJ1-1; maybe TRBD1 (5 bases). Germline V gene data show CDR1 as MNHEY and CDR2 as SMNVEV (reference sequence). The V gene lost 7 bases and the J gene lost 4 bases, with 16 bases spanning the gap. This CDR3 comprises 14 residues. The CDR3 sequence: CASTIVSGGTEAFF. The CDR3 DNA reads as TGTGCCAGCACTATTGTAAGTGGGGGCACTGAAGCTTTCTTT.

V usage is TRBV11-2 and J usage is TRBJ1-2; TRBD1 might be the D (5 bases). This CDR3 spans 14 amino acids. CDR1 and CDR2 (germline): SGHAT, FQNNGV. The germline V and J ends were trimmed by 5 bases and 5 bases, with 15 bases remaining between them. The CDR3 sequence: CASSVRGTTYGYTF. DNA of the CDR3: TGTGCCAGCAGCGTCCGGGGCACCACGTATGGCTACACCTTC.

This clonotype has just a few counts. The chain has TRBV6-1 and TRBJ1-2; 9 nucleotides line up with TRBD1. The CDR3 covers 16 residues. V trimming: 6 bases; J trimming: 7 bases; junction bases outside the gene matches: 15. Germline V gene lookup returns CDR1 MNHNS and CDR2 SASEGT. CDR3 loop: CASSGLIGDREGGYTF. The CDR3 nucleotides are TGTGCCAGCAGCGGATTGATTGGGGACAGGGAAGGTGGCTACACCTTC.

Within the sample, this clonotype is large. This chain uses TRBV10-3 with TRBJ2-7; D is ambiguous. This CDR3 has 14 residues. In germline, CDR1 is ENHRY, CDR2 SYGVKD. V was clipped by 5 bases and J by 3 bases, with 14 bases between them. The CDR3 nucleotides read TGTGCCATCAGTCCCGACGACGGAATCTACGAGCAGTACTTC. It codes for CAISPDDGIYEQYF.

Relative to its sample, this clonotype is medium-sized. The rearrangement joins TRBV6-1 to TRBJ2-7, with 7 bases that match TRBD1. V dropped 1 base and J dropped 5; count of bases not matched to a gene: 5. There are 14 residues in the CDR3. Germline V gene sequence: CDR1 MNHNS, CDR2 SASEGT. CDR3 region: CASSEGQGDNEQYF. Written as DNA, the CDR3 is TGTGCCAGCAGTGAAGGTCAGGGGGATAACGAGCAGTACTTC.